This TCR beta chain was captured in a study of cytomegalovirus exposure and HLA in healthy donors. Study conclusions and caveats: When analyzed later, a missense DCLRE1C variant was found to be linked to TCR beta V- and J-gene trimming. What a later analysis reportedly showed was that an Asian-associated ancestry cluster had fewer N-insertions than the roughly 670-donor mean.

In the PCR, 60 Vbeta and 13 Jbeta primers were used. Profiled with immunoSEQ multiplex PCR; TCRdb holds only in-frame clones, not every one. This table lists tens of thousands of clones. All the people who gave samples were healthy bone marrow donors. About this clone: Its antigen is unknown.

The sample was PBMCs. The origin of this receptor is a woman between 40 and 55 years old in good health and CMV-seronegative.

CDR3 loop: CASIQTRGKGNQPQHF. The CDR3 bases are TGTGCCAGCATCCAAACCAGGGGGAAGGGCAATCAGCCCCAGCATTTT. The chain links TRBV28 to TRBJ1-5; TRBD1 matches at 7 bases. Germline V gene data show CDR1 as MDHEN and CDR2 as SYDVKM. This CDR3 region has 16 residues. The V gene end was trimmed by 7 bases and the J gene end by 2 bases; junction bases not matched to a gene: 11.